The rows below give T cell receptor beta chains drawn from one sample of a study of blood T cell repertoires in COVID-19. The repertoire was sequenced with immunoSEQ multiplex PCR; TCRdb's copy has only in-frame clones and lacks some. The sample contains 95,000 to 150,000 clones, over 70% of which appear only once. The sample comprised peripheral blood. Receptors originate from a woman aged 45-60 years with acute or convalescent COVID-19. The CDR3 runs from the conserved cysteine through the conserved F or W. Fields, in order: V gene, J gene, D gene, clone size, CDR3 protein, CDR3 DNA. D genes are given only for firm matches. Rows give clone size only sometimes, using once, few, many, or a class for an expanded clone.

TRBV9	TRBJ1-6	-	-	CASSVATGPVPLHF	TGTGCCAGCAGCGTAGCTACGGGTCCCGTCCCCCTCCACTTT
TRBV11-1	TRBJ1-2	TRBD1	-	CASSPRTGAITYGYTF	TGTGCCAGCAGCCCCAGGACAGGGGCGATTACCTATGGCTACACCTTC
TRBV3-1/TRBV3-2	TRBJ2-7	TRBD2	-	CASSQGPPAGGPREQYF	TGTGCCAGCAGCCAAGGGCCCCCTGCGGGAGGGCCCCGCGAGCAGTACTTC
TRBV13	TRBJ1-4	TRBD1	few	CASKGDRANEKLFF	TGTGCCAGCAAGGGGGACAGGGCAAATGAAAAACTGTTTTTT
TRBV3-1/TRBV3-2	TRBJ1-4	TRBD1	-	CASSLDRGGDEKLFF	TGTGCCAGCAGCCTCGACAGGGGGGGGGATGAAAAACTGTTTTTT
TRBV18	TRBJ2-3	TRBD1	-	CASSATGSTDTQYF	TGTGCCAGCTCAGCGACAGGGAGCACAGATACGCAGTATTTT
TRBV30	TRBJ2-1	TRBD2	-	CAWRVFPGLAGNEQFF	TGTGCCTGGAGAGTATTTCCGGGACTAGCGGGAAATGAGCAGTTCTTC
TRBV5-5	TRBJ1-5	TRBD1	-	CASSTAQGHQPQHF	TGTGCCAGCAGCACTGCACAGGGGCATCAGCCCCAGCATTTT
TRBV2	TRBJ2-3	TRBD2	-	CASSVQAGGTDTQYF	TGTGCCAGCAGTGTGCAAGCGGGAGGAACAGATACGCAGTATTTT
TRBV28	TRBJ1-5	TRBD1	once	CATLKGAFQPQHF	TGTGCCACCCTCAAGGGGGCATTTCAGCCCCAGCATTTT
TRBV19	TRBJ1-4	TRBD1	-	CASTTGWDEKLFF	TGTGCCAGTACGACAGGGTGGGATGAAAAACTGTTTTTT
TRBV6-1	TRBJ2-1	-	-	CASSEGGYRVGEQFF	TGTGCCAGCAGTGAAGGGGGGTACAGGGTCGGTGAGCAGTTCTTC
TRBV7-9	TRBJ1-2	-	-	CASSSSHYGYTF	TGTGCCAGCAGCTCGAGCCACTATGGCTACACCTTC
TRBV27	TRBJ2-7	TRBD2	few	CASRRLAGQSSYEQYF	TGTGCCAGCAGGCGCTTAGCGGGACAAAGCTCCTACGAGCAGTACTTC
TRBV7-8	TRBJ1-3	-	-	CASSLDHGSGNTIYF	TGTGCCAGCAGCTTAGACCACGGCTCTGGAAACACCATATATTTT
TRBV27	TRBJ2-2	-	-	CASGLAPTGELFF	TGTGCCAGCGGGCTAGCGCCGACCGGGGAGCTGTTTTTT
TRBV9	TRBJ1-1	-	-	CASSVGHQNTEAFF	TGTGCCAGCAGCGTGGGACACCAGAACACTGAAGCTTTCTTT
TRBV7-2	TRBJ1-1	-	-	CASSLAHRAFF	TGTGCCAGCAGCTTAGCCCACAGAGCTTTCTTT
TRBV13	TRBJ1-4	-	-	CASSSQGGRKLFF	TGTGCCAGCAGCTCCCAGGGAGGCAGAAAACTGTTTTTT
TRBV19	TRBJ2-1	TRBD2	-	CASRASGSSYNEQFF	TGTGCCAGTAGGGCTAGCGGGAGCTCCTACAATGAGCAGTTCTTC
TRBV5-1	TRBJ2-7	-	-	CASSFRGGDYEQYF	TGCGCCAGCAGCTTTAGGGGTGGAGATTACGAGCAGTACTTC